A selection of T cell receptor beta chains follows, all from one sample in a study of shared clonotypes between healthy human individuals. Repertoires were generated with immunoSEQ multiplex PCR, while TCRdb's copy carries only in-frame clones and drops some. The repertoire holds over a million clones, 96% seen once, with about 1.2% in the top ten. Material: naive CD4+ T cells sorted from blood. These receptors all come from a young man in good health. Each CDR3 is given with its conserved first and last residue. The order of the fields is D gene, V gene, J gene, clone size, CDR3 protein, CDR3 DNA. A D gene is named only where the DNA matches it firmly. Clone size is given for some rows only: seen once, a few or many times, or a class if the clone is expanded.

>TRBD1|TRBV5-6|TRBJ1-1|-
CASSTPGQGSTEAFF
TGTGCCAGCAGCACCCCGGGACAGGGTTCCACTGAAGCTTTCTTT
>TRBD1|TRBV6-6|TRBJ1-5|-
CASSRGQGLSNQPQHF
TGTGCCAGCAGCCGGGGACAGGGGTTATCGAATCAGCCCCAGCATTTT
>TRBD1|TRBV5-4|TRBJ1-1|-
CASSLAGAGGQGNTEAFF
TGTGCCAGCAGCTTGGCCGGGGCAGGGGGCCAAGGGAACACTGAAGCTTTCTTT
>TRBD1|TRBV5-1|TRBJ2-7|-
CASRQGAYEQYF
TGCGCCAGTCGACAGGGAGCATACGAGCAGTACTTC
>-|TRBV29-1|TRBJ2-2|-
CSVGFPGELFF
TGCAGCGTTGGTTTTCCCGGGGAGCTGTTTTTT
>-|TRBV5-1|TRBJ2-7|-
CASSPNLSMSSYEQYF
TGCGCCAGCAGCCCAAATCTATCGATGAGCTCCTACGAGCAGTACTTC
>-|TRBV28|TRBJ1-5|-
CASSGLGVRNQPQHF
TGTGCCAGCAGTGGACTAGGGGTTCGCAATCAGCCCCAGCATTTT
>TRBD2|TRBV5-4|TRBJ2-1|once
CASSFELAHSYNEQFF
TGTGCCAGCAGCTTTGAACTAGCGCACTCCTACAATGAGCAGTTCTTC
>-|TRBV6-1|TRBJ2-5|once
CASSGGRRAWETQYF
TGTGCCAGCAGCGGGGGCCGGAGGGCCTGGGAGACCCAGTACTTC
>-|TRBV5-5|TRBJ2-5|-
CASLQWGQETQYF
TGTGCCAGCCTCCAGTGGGGCCAAGAGACCCAGTACTTC
>TRBD2|TRBV19|TRBJ2-2|-
CASSILAGGPTGELFF
TGTGCCAGTAGTATTTTAGCGGGAGGGCCCACCGGGGAGCTGTTTTTT
>-|TRBV21-1|TRBJ1-1|-
CASSNGGTGDQGNTEAFF
TGTGCCAGCAGCAACGGTGGGACAGGGGACCAGGGGAACACTGAAGCTTTCTTT
>TRBD1|TRBV28|TRBJ1-2|-
CAIWDRVGYTF
TGTGCCATCTGGGACAGGGTTGGCTACACCTTC
>-|TRBV15|TRBJ1-5|-
CATSGTQSNQPQHF
TGTGCCACCAGCGGGACACAAAGCAATCAGCCCCAGCATTTT
>TRBD2|TRBV7-9|TRBJ2-3|-
CASRSAGRTADTQYF
TGTGCCAGCAGGTCAGCCGGGAGGACCGCAGATACGCAGTATTTT
>-|TRBV28|TRBJ1-5|-
CASSLGGTNQPQHF
TGTGCCAGCAGTTTGGGGGGGACCAATCAGCCCCAGCATTTT
>TRBD1|TRBV7-9|TRBJ1-4|-
CASSFGRGRGNEKLFF
TGTGCCAGCAGCTTCGGCAGGGGGCGCGGTAATGAAAAACTGTTTTTT
>TRBD1|TRBV11-2|TRBJ2-7|-
CASSPANRGHNAQQYF
TGTGCCAGCAGCCCGGCAAACAGGGGCCACAACGCCCAGCAGTACTTC
>-|TRBV30|TRBJ2-3|-
CAWSAQDSRPTQYF
TGTGCCTGGAGTGCCCAGGACAGCCGACCTACGCAGTATTTT
>-|TRBV30|TRBJ2-7|once
CAWSVGFGNEQYF
TGTGCCTGGAGTGTGGGGTTTGGAAACGAGCAGTACTTC
>-|TRBV20-1|TRBJ2-3|-
CSASKRDTQYF
TGCAGTGCTAGTAAGAGAGATACGCAGTATTTT
>-|TRBV7-8|TRBJ2-1|-
CASSLVAQRTYNEQFF
TGTGCCAGCAGCTTAGTGGCACAAAGGACCTACAATGAGCAGTTCTTC
>TRBD1|TRBV9|TRBJ2-2|once
CASSVATGTGELAGELFF
TGTGCCAGCAGCGTAGCTACCGGGACAGGGGAGTTGGCCGGGGAGCTGTTTTTT
>TRBD2|TRBV4-3|TRBJ2-3|-
CASSQVSSGSTDTQYF
TGCGCCAGCAGCCAAGTTTCTAGCGGGTCAACAGATACGCAGTATTTT
>TRBD1|TRBV5-1|TRBJ2-1|once
CASSRDSHNEQFF
TGCGCCAGCAGCCGGGACAGTCACAATGAGCAGTTCTTC
>TRBD1|TRBV28|TRBJ1-5|-
CASSFVWDRGKRQPQHF
TGTGCCAGCAGTTTCGTATGGGACAGGGGTAAAAGACAGCCCCAGCATTTT
>-|TRBV2|TRBJ2-5|-
CATTLLETQYF
TGTGCCACCACATTGTTGGAGACCCAGTACTTC
>TRBD2|TRBV6-1|TRBJ2-3|-
CASSEASGTSTDTQYF
TGTGCCAGCAGTGAGGCTAGCGGGACTAGCACAGATACGCAGTATTTT
>-|TRBV6-5|TRBJ2-7|-
CASSYSKQVYEQYF
TGTGCCAGCAGTTACTCGAAACAGGTCTACGAGCAGTACTTC
>TRBD2|TRBV28|TRBJ2-3|-
CASFSTSGTDTQYF
TGTGCCAGCTTTAGTACTAGCGGCACAGATACGCAGTATTTT
>-|TRBV30|TRBJ2-7|-
CACRQATVKYEQYF
TGTGCCTGCAGACAGGCTACCGTTAAGTACGAGCAGTACTTC
>TRBD1|TRBV19|TRBJ1-5|-
CASSGGQGAFQPQHF
TGTGCCAGTAGTGGGGGACAGGGGGCTTTTCAGCCCCAGCATTTT
>TRBD1|TRBV5-1|TRBJ2-7|-
CASSQVGRGHYEQYF
TGCGCCAGCAGCCAGGTTGGAAGGGGGCACTACGAGCAGTACTTC
>TRBD1|TRBV18|TRBJ2-5|-
CASSPRAGTGTGGQETQYF
TGTGCCAGCTCACCAAGAGCCGGGACAGGGACGGGGGGACAAGAGACCCAGTACTTC
>TRBD2|TRBV11-2|TRBJ2-5|-
CASSLVGSTSGKETQYF
TGTGCCAGCAGCTTAGTTGGGTCGACTAGCGGAAAAGAGACCCAGTACTTC
>-|TRBV14|TRBJ1-1|few
CASSQLGGTEAFF
TGTGCCAGCAGCCAACTGGGGGGCACTGAAGCTTTCTTT
>TRBD2|TRBV25-1|TRBJ2-2|-
CASSGGLAGFTGELFF
TGTGCCAGCAGTGGTGGACTAGCGGGATTCACCGGGGAGCTGTTTTTT
>-|TRBV18|TRBJ1-5|few
CASSGYGNQPQHF
TGTGCCAGCTCTGGGTACGGGAATCAGCCCCAGCATTTT
>-|TRBV27|TRBJ2-4|-
CASKGLKAKNIQYF
TGTGCCAGCAAGGGGTTGAAGGCCAAAAACATTCAGTACTTC
>-|TRBV6-5|TRBJ2-7|-
CASSLTGPYEQYF
TGTGCCAGCAGTTTAACAGGGCCCTACGAGCAGTACTTC
>TRBD1|TRBV2|TRBJ1-5|-
CASSDQDRFQPQHF
TGTGCCAGCAGTGACCAGGACAGGTTTCAGCCCCAGCATTTT
>-|TRBV7-9|TRBJ1-4|-
CASSSSPGRAEKLFF
TGTGCCAGCAGCTCTTCGCCCGGGAGGGCTGAAAAACTGTTTTTT
>-|TRBV28|TRBJ2-7|-
CASSTPTTVRYYEQYF
TGTGCCAGCAGTACCCCCACGACAGTGAGATACTACGAGCAGTACTTC
>-|TRBV27|TRBJ2-5|-
CASSPTTVLGTQYF
TGTGCCAGCAGTCCTACGACAGTCCTTGGGACCCAGTACTTC
>TRBD2|TRBV7-8|TRBJ2-5|few
CASSLTSGSQETQYF
TGTGCCAGCAGCTTAACTAGCGGGAGCCAAGAGACCCAGTACTTC
>-|TRBV15|TRBJ1-4|few
CATRRSTNEKLFF
TGTGCCACCCGACGATCAACTAATGAAAAACTGTTTTTT
>-|TRBV19|TRBJ1-1|once
CASESGGPPMNTEAFF
TGTGCCAGTGAATCCGGGGGCCCTCCCATGAACACTGAAGCTTTCTTT
>-|TRBV4-1|TRBJ2-3|once
CASSQVGTSTDTQYF
TGCGCCAGCAGCCAAGTCGGAACTAGCACAGATACGCAGTATTTT
>-|TRBV2|TRBJ2-1|-
CASQRVFYNEQFF
TGTGCCAGCCAGCGGGTCTTCTACAATGAGCAGTTCTTC
>TRBD2|TRBV27|TRBJ2-1|-
CASSLGSGRPPYNEQFF
TGTGCCAGCAGTTTAGGAAGCGGGAGGCCTCCTTACAATGAGCAGTTCTTC
>TRBD2|TRBV2|TRBJ2-5|-
CASRGLAGGQKTQYF
TGTGCCAGCAGGGGACTAGCGGGAGGGCAAAAGACCCAGTACTTC
>TRBD1|TRBV18|TRBJ2-7|-
CASSVGQGRPYEQYF
TGTGCCAGCTCAGTCGGACAGGGTAGGCCCTACGAGCAGTACTTC